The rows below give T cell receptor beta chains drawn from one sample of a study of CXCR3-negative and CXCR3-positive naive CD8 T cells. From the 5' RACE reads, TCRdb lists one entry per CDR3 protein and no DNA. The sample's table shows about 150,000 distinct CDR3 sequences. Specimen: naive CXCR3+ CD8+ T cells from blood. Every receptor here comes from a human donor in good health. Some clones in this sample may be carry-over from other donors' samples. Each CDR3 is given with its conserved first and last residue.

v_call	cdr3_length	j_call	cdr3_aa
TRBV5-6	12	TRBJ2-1	CASSELVGFQFF
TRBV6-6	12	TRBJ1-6	CASSPTWGALHF
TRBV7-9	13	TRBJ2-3	CASSLAPEDTQYF
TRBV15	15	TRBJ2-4	CATSREPGEVAIQYF
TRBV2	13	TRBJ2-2	CASLLRNTGELFF
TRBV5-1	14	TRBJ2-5	CASSLVQDSGTQYF
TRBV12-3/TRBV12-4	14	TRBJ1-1	CASSFAGGDTEAFF
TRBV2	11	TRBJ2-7	CASSESYEQHF
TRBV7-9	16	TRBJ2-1	CASSQVSGRGDNEQFF
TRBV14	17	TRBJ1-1	CASSHLDSGQGPWGAFF
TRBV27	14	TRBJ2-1	CASTELAGTDEQFF
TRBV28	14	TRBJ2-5	CASSSGTGRQTQYF
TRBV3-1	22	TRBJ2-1	CASSQEYVTGVKAGHSYNEQFF
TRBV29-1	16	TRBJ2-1	CSVDGRGGLSGDEQFF
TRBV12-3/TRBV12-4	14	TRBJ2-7	CASSLQGDSYEQYF
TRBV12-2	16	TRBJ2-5	CASRLETSGVQETQYF
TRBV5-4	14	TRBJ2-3	CASRLGQVLDTQYF
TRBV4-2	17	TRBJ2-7	CASSQDPIADFSYEQYF
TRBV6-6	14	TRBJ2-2	CASSLWANTGELFF
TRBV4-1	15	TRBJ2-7	CASSQGTSGEWEQYF
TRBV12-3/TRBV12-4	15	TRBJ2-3	CASSLTGGRADTQYF
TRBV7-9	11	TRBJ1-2	CASRDGESYTF
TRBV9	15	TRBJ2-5	CASSVDVTSGETQYF
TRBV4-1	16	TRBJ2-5	CASSPMGQGVRESQYF
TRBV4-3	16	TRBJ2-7	CASSQGIAGYSYEQYF
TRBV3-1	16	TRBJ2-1	CASSQDFGDSYNEQFF
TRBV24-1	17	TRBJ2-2	CATSDLQFGWGTGELFF
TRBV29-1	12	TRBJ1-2	CSVVEGVDGYTF
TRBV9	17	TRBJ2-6	CASSVQVIGSGANVLTF
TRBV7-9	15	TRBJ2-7	CASSLSGSETYEQYF
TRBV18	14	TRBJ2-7	CASSLAERAYEQYF
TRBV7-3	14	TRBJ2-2	CASSLYGGTGELFF
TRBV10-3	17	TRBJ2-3	CAISDLQRGFSTDTQYF
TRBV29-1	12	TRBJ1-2	CSVDQGAYAYTF
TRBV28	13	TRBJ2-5	CASSSTGEETQYF
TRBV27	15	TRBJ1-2	CASSLVLGDTDSREF
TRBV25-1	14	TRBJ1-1	CASSDPGGYTEAFF